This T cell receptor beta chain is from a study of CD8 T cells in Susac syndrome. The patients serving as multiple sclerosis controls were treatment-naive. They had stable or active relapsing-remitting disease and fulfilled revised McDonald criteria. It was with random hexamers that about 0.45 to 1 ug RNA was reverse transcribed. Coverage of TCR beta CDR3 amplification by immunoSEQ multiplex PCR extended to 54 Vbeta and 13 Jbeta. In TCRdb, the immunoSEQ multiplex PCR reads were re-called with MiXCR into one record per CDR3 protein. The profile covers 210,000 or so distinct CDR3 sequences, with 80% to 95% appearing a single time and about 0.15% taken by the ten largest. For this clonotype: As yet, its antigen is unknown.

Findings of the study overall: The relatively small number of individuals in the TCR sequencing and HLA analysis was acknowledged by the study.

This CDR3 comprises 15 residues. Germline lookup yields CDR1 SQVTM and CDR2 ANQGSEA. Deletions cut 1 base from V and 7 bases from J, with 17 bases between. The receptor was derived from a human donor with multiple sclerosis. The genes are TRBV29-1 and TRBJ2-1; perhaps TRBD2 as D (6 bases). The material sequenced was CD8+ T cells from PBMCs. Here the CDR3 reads CSVEVFLALGNEQFF. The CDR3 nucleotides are TGCAGCGTTGAAGTTTTCCTAGCGCTTGGGAATGAGCAGTTCTTC.